Detailed here is one TCR beta chain. Its antigen is currently unknown. This sample stems from a study of blood T cells in healthy people across ages. With a J-beta primer mix and a sample-barcoded 5' primer, a second PCR ran about 7 to 12 cycles. TCRdb reanalysed the 5' RACE reads using MiXCR and keeps one entry per CDR3 protein. The data contain some 700,000 distinct CDR3 sequences, around 40% of them singletons. Study-level findings and limits: TCR beta diversity per million T cells fell roughly linearly with age.

Peripheral blood was drawn, approximately 9.5 milliliters per donor. Every sample gave at least 5.5 micrograms of total RNA when it was extracted. This CDR3 is 15 amino acids long. V lost 7 bases, J lost 3 bases, and 8 bases stayed unmatched. The sequenced sample consisted of blood. The receptor was isolated from a woman aged 55-75 years in good health. This rearrangement joins TRBV12-3 or TRBV12-4 to TRBJ2-1, with 8 bases aligning to TRBD1. The CDR3 DNA follows: TGTGCCAGCACCCCCGGGACAGGCCTCTACAATGAGCAGTTCTTC. It is translated as CASTPGTGLYNEQFF.